These 22 T cell receptor beta chains came from one sample sequenced in a study of shared clonotypes between healthy human individuals. Data came from immunoSEQ multiplex PCR; TCRdb stores just in-frame clones and leaves some out. The table has 600,000 to 750,000 clones, 72% seen once. The sequencing sample was made of memory CD4+ T cells sorted from blood. Subset here: CD45RA-negative fraction. These receptor sequences come from a woman aged 30 to 39 in good health.

This chain links TRBV7-2 with TRBJ1-2; D unclear. From germline, CDR1 is SGHTA and CDR2 FQGNSA. Trimming left V 2 bases short and J 6 bases short, with 10 bases between. This CDR3 spans 13 amino acids. The CDR3 region is CASSLTLPNGYTF. CDR3 nucleotides: TGTGCCAGCAGCTTAACTCTCCCCAATGGCTACACCTTC.

This clone was counted a single time. The gene calls are TRBV19 and TRBJ2-3; D is unresolved. The CDR3 is made up of 13 amino acids. Trimming took 3 bases from V and 6 from J, leaving 10 bases between them. Germline CDR1 LNHDA, CDR2 SQIVND (reference sequence). The CDR3 bases are TGTGCCAGTAGTATTCAGAGGCGGGATACGCAGTATTTT. Amino acids: CASSIQRRDTQYF.

This clone has just a few counts. The chain has TRBV5-1 and TRBJ2-4, with 13 positions matching TRBD2. Germline CDR1 and CDR2: SGHRS and YFSETQ. With V trimmed by 3 bases and J by 3 bases, 6 bases remained unmatched. The CDR3 length is 17 residues. CDR3 amino acids: CASSSGLAGRYKNIQYF. The CDR3 nucleotides read TGCGCCAGCAGCTCGGGACTAGCGGGAAGGTACAAAAACATTCAGTACTTC.

The rearrangement links TRBV18 to TRBJ2-7, with D perhaps matching TRBD1 or TRBD2 (5 bases each). This CDR3 is 13 amino acids long. Trimming cost V 6 bases and J 1 base, with 10 bases left between them. In germline, CDR1 is KGHSH, CDR2 LQKENI. The CDR3 DNA is TGTGCCAGCTCGCAGGGACGTTCCTACGAGCAGTACTTC. Residues: CASSQGRSYEQYF.

This clone was detected a few times. J is TRBJ1-2 and V is TRBV28; possibly TRBD1 for D (6 bases). Trimming removed 7 bases at V and 2 bases at J, with 17 bases between. There are 15 residues in the CDR3. Per germline, CDR1 MDHEN and CDR2 SYDVKM. CDR3 sequence (DNA): TGTGCCAGCAATAAAAGAAGGGGGACCAACTATGGCTACACCTTC. Translated, it gives CASNKRRGTNYGYTF.

The rearrangement links TRBV5-5 to TRBJ2-6, with D hard to call. The V gene lost 1 base and the J gene lost 0 bases, with 11 bases spanning the gap. CDR3 length: 17 residues. Germline V gene sequence: CDR1 SGHKS, CDR2 YYEKEE (reference sequence). The CDR3 DNA is TGTGCCAGCAGCTTGAGCCCGACGAACTCTGGGGCCAACGTCCTGACTTTC. Protein product: CASSLSPTNSGANVLTF.

The CDR3 sequence: CASSGGGRGETQYF. The CDR3 coding sequence is TGCGCCAGCAGCGGGGGCGGGAGAGGGGAGACCCAGTACTTC. The chain employs TRBV5-1 and TRBJ2-5; tentatively, D is TRBD2 (7 bases). V gave up 4 bases and J gave up 5 bases, with 15 bases separating them. CDR3 length equals 14 residues. Per the germline V gene, CDR1 is SGHRS and CDR2 is YFSETQ. Full variable domain (missing parts from reference TRBV5-1 and TRBJ2-5): KAGVTQTPRYLIKTRGQQVTLSCSPISGHRSVSWYQQTPGQGLQFLFEYFSETQRNKGNFPGRFSGRQFSNSRSEMNVSTLELGDSALYLCASSGGGRGETQYFGPGTRLLVL.

V gene TRBV10-1 combines with J gene TRBJ1-2, with 9 bases that match TRBD1. Losses at the gene ends were 8 bases for V and 3 bases for J; bases not matched to a gene: 10. There are 15 residues in the CDR3. The germline gives CDR1 WNHNN, CDR2 SYGVQD (reference sequence). For the CDR3, the DNA is TGCGCCAGCGCGGACAGGGGCGGGTTTTACTATGGCTACACCTTC. Translating gives CASADRGGFYYGYTF.

The chain combines TRBV7-2 with TRBJ2-7; 7 nucleotides align to TRBD2. Trimming removed 6 bases from V and 2 bases from J; junction bases left unmatched: 10. Germline V gene lookup returns CDR1 SGHTA and CDR2 FQGNSA. The CDR3 loop spans 15 amino acids. This chain's CDR3 is CASRVGGSPTYEQYF. The CDR3 DNA sequence: TGTGCCAGCAGAGTGGGGGGGTCTCCCACCTACGAGCAGTACTTC.

The rearrangement joins TRBV15 to TRBJ2-1; D call uncertain. Germline CDR1 and CDR2: LNHNV and YYDKDF (reference sequence). V was cut by 2 bases and J by 9 bases, with 26 bases left in between. This CDR3 is built from 18 residues. CDR3 in amino acids: CATSRSSTWDLSAREQFF. CDR3 nucleotides: TGTGCCACCAGCAGATCGTCGACTTGGGATCTGTCGGCTCGTGAGCAGTTCTTC.

The chain employs TRBV5-5 and TRBJ1-3; D not resolved. This CDR3 region has 15 residues. Germline values: CDR1 SGHKS, CDR2 YYEKEE (reference sequence). The V gene lost 4 bases and the J gene lost 4 bases, with 15 bases spanning the gap. For the CDR3, the DNA is TGTGCCAGCAGCGGGCTGACGGTCAAAGGAAACACCATATATTTT. Protein: CASSGLTVKGNTIYF.

Comments on this clone: The sample holds other DNA sequences that translate to the same CDR3. The rearrangement joins TRBV2 to TRBJ2-1; D perhaps matches TRBD2 (6 bases). The CDR3 consists of 14 residues. Trimming stripped 8 bases from V and 4 bases from J, with 15 bases between. Germline assignment: CDR1 SNHLY and CDR2 FYNNEI. This CDR3 is CASSLLASYNEQFF. CDR3 in DNA: TGTGCCAGCTCTCTCCTAGCGTCGTACAATGAGCAGTTCTTC.

This clone was counted between two and nine times. CDR3 nucleotides: TGTGCCAGCAGCCAACGACTAGGTGCGAATGAGCAGTTCTTC. It encodes CASSQRLGANEQFF. The chain is built from TRBV11-2 and TRBJ2-1; a possible D gene is TRBD2 (6 bases). Germline V lookup: CDR1 SGHAT, CDR2 FQNNGV. Trimming removed 5 bases from V and 7 bases from J, with 15 bases in between. The CDR3 has 14 residues. Complete variable domain (other parts from reference TRBV11-2 and TRBJ2-1): EAGVAQSPRYKIIEKRQSVAFWCNPISGHATLYWYQQILGQGPKLLIQFQNNGVVDDSQLPKDRFSAERLKGVDSTLKIQPAKLEDSAVYLCASSQRLGANEQFFGPGTRLTVL.

V gene TRBV28 combines with J gene TRBJ1-2, with TRBD1 as a possible D gene (5 bases). The length of the CDR3 is 14 residues. V shed 1 base and J shed 4 bases, with 10 bases lying between them. Germline values: CDR1 MDHEN, CDR2 SYDVKM. In DNA, the CDR3 is TGTGCCAGCAGTTTATCCATCGGGGGCTATGGCTACACCTTC. Encoded protein: CASSLSIGGYGYTF.

This clone appeared a single time. The chain joins TRBV14 to TRBJ2-3; the D gene is possibly TRBD1 (6 bases). The V and J ends lost 1 base and 2 bases respectively, with 16 bases between them. The CDR3 loop spans 17 amino acids. Per the germline V gene, CDR1 is SGHDN and CDR2 is FVKESK. CDR3 DNA sequence: TGTGCCAGCAGCCAAGGCGGGCTGCTGGGGGCCACAGATACGCAGTATTTT. Translated: CASSQGGLLGATDTQYF.

Concerning this clone itself: At the DNA level, this CDR3 is encoded by other sequences in the same sample as well. The chain employs TRBV5-1 and TRBJ2-7, with D perhaps matching TRBD1 or TRBD2 (5 bases each). Germline CDR1 reads SGHRS; CDR2 reads YFSETQ. The V end lost 4 bases, the J end lost 3 bases, and 11 bases lay between the germline ends. This CDR3 has 13 amino acids. As DNA, the CDR3 is TGCGCCAGCAGCACCGGGACGGTCTACGAGCAGTACTTC. This gives the protein CASSTGTVYEQYF.

CDR3 amino acids: CASSLVSFPSNQPQHF. CDR3 sequence (DNA): TGTGCCAGCAGCTTGGTCTCCTTTCCTAGCAATCAGCCCCAGCATTTT. This rearrangement joins TRBV5-4 to TRBJ1-5; D ambiguous. The length of the CDR3 is 16 residues. The V and J ends lost 0 bases and 0 bases respectively, with 10 bases between them. Per germline, CDR1 SGHNT and CDR2 YYREEE (reference sequence).

The rearrangement uses TRBV5-1 and TRBJ2-1; D is tentatively TRBD1 or TRBD2 (5 bases each). V was pared by 3 bases and J by 9 bases, with 19 bases between. Germline CDR1 is SGHRS and CDR2 is YFSETQ. This CDR3 has 15 residues. The CDR3 DNA sequence: TGCGCCAGCAGCTACCGGGACCCCCGGGCCGGTGAGCAGTTCTTC. It translates to CASSYRDPRAGEQFF.

The chain joins TRBV5-5 to TRBJ2-7; no clear D. V was pared by 4 bases and J by 2 bases, with 13 bases between. The germline V gene encodes CDR1 SGHKS and CDR2 YYEKEE (reference sequence). The length of the CDR3 is 14 residues. CDR3 residues: CASSRATQAYEQYF. In nucleotides, the CDR3 is TGTGCCAGCAGCCGCGCCACTCAAGCCTACGAGCAGTACTTC.

This clone has more than one count but fewer than ten. The sample contains more than one DNA sequence encoding this CDR3. The chain employs TRBV18 and TRBJ2-7; D is possibly TRBD2 (6 bases). Between the trimmed V and J ends, which lost 1 base and 4 bases, there was a span of 8 bases. Per the germline V gene, CDR1 is KGHSH and CDR2 is LQKENI. The CDR3 sequence is 13 residues long. The CDR3 nucleotides are TGTGCCAGCTCACCACAGGGACTTTACGAGCAGTACTTC. It codes for CASSPQGLYEQYF.

Remarks on this clone: Sequence at one end of the junction differs from germline and may be a read error. V usage is TRBV10-3 and J usage is TRBJ1-3; D is undetermined. The V gene's germline CDR1 is ENHRY and CDR2 SYGVKD. The CDR3 totals 13 residues. This CDR3 is CASSADAGNTIYF. In DNA form, the CDR3 reads TGTGCCAGCAGTGCCGATGCTGGAAACACCATATATTTT.

The rearrangement joins TRBV18 to TRBJ1-4, with D possibly TRBD1 on 5 matching bases. Trimming left V 4 bases short and J 8 bases short, with 14 bases between. The germline CDR1 and CDR2 sequences are KGHSH and LQKENI. The CDR3 loop spans 14 amino acids. The CDR3 region is CASSLRGFGEKLFF. CDR3 in DNA: TGTGCCAGCTCACTGAGGGGCTTTGGCGAAAAACTGTTTTTT.